These T cell receptor beta chains were read from a single sample in a study of blood T cell repertoires in COVID-19. The data were produced by immunoSEQ multiplex PCR, yet TCRdb's version contains in-frame clones alone and is incomplete. Of fewer than 120,000 clones in the sample, less than 85% were seen once. Sequenced sample: peripheral blood. The receptors were gathered from a woman of 80 years or more with acute or convalescent COVID-19. Each CDR3 is given with its conserved first and last residue. The D gene is left open where the match is weak. Clone size appears in some rows only: once, few, many, or a class for an expanded clone.

clone size: -
J gene: TRBJ2-2
V gene: TRBV6-5
D gene: -
CDR3 protein: CASSSGHTNTGELFF
CDR3 DNA: TGTGCCAGCAGTTCGGGTCATACGAACACCGGGGAGCTGTTTTTT

clone size: -
J gene: TRBJ2-3
V gene: TRBV7-3
D gene: -
CDR3 protein: CASKNSGARGDTQYF
CDR3 DNA: TGTGCCAGCAAAAATAGCGGGGCCAGGGGGGATACGCAGTATTTT

clone size: -
J gene: TRBJ2-1
V gene: TRBV10-3
D gene: TRBD2
CDR3 protein: CATTSHLNSGGAVNEQFF
CDR3 DNA: TGTGCCACTACCAGTCATCTTAATAGCGGGGGGGCTGTGAATGAGCAGTTCTTC

clone size: few
J gene: TRBJ1-2
V gene: TRBV4-2
D gene: -
CDR3 protein: CASSQAATGNYGYTF
CDR3 DNA: TGTGCCAGCAGCCAAGCAGCGACAGGAAACTATGGCTACACCTTC

clone size: once
J gene: TRBJ2-3
V gene: TRBV11-2
D gene: TRBD2
CDR3 protein: CASSLGAREPTDTQYF
CDR3 DNA: TGTGCCAGCAGCTTAGGGGCGCGGGAGCCCACAGATACGCAGTATTTT

clone size: -
J gene: TRBJ2-1
V gene: TRBV4-1
D gene: TRBD2
CDR3 protein: CASSQLSGGAHNEQFF
CDR3 DNA: TGCGCCAGCAGCCAGCTAAGCGGGGGGGCCCACAATGAGCAGTTCTTC

clone size: once
J gene: TRBJ2-3
V gene: TRBV20-1
D gene: TRBD2
CDR3 protein: CSASSSGGTDTQYF
CDR3 DNA: TGCAGTGCTAGTTCTAGCGGGGGCACAGATACGCAGTATTTT

clone size: few
J gene: TRBJ1-5
V gene: TRBV6-5
D gene: TRBD1
CDR3 protein: CASSYGQGNQPQHF
CDR3 DNA: TGTGCCAGCAGTTACGGACAGGGCAATCAGCCCCAGCATTTT

clone size: -
J gene: TRBJ1-5
V gene: TRBV29-1
D gene: -
CDR3 protein: CSVRQGNGQPQHF
CDR3 DNA: TGCAGCGTCCGCCAGGGGAACGGGCAGCCCCAGCATTTT

clone size: -
J gene: TRBJ2-7
V gene: TRBV11-2
D gene: TRBD2
CDR3 protein: CASSSGPGTSMYEQYF
CDR3 DNA: TGTGCCAGCAGCTCCGGACCCGGGACTAGCATGTACGAGCAGTACTTC

clone size: -
J gene: TRBJ2-3
V gene: TRBV3-1/TRBV3-2
D gene: TRBD1
CDR3 protein: CASSQIPGQGHTQYF
CDR3 DNA: TGTGCCAGCAGCCAAATTCCGGGACAGGGCCATACGCAGTATTTT

clone size: -
J gene: TRBJ2-7
V gene: TRBV6-2/TRBV6-3
D gene: -
CDR3 protein: CASSTYYEQYF
CDR3 DNA: TGTGCCAGCAGTACCTACTACGAGCAGTACTTC

clone size: -
J gene: TRBJ1-5
V gene: TRBV19
D gene: -
CDR3 protein: CASSIFRGPNQPQHF
CDR3 DNA: TGTGCCAGTAGTATTTTCAGGGGCCCCAATCAGCCCCAGCATTTT

clone size: few
J gene: TRBJ2-4
V gene: TRBV27
D gene: TRBD2
CDR3 protein: CASSSPGGNNAKNIQYF
CDR3 DNA: TGTGCCAGCAGTTCCCCGGGGGGGAATAATGCCAAAAACATTCAGTACTTC

clone size: -
J gene: TRBJ2-1
V gene: TRBV19
D gene: -
CDR3 protein: CASSISSSDNEQFF
CDR3 DNA: TGTGCCAGTAGTATCTCGTCTTCCGACAATGAGCAGTTCTTC

clone size: -
J gene: TRBJ2-1
V gene: TRBV24-1
D gene: -
CDR3 protein: CATSDWRDSYNEQFF
CDR3 DNA: TGTGCCACCAGTGACTGGAGGGACAGTTACAATGAGCAGTTCTTC

clone size: medium-sized
J gene: TRBJ2-3
V gene: TRBV6-2/TRBV6-3
D gene: -
CDR3 protein: CASSYSLGRRWGDTQYF
CDR3 DNA: TGTGCCAGCAGTTACTCGTTGGGGAGGCGTTGGGGGGATACGCAGTATTTT

clone size: -
J gene: TRBJ2-5
V gene: TRBV3-1/TRBV3-2
D gene: TRBD2
CDR3 protein: CASRRQAGGLWETQYF
CDR3 DNA: TGTGCCAGCAGACGCCAAGCGGGGGGGCTTTGGGAGACCCAGTACTTC

clone size: -
J gene: TRBJ1-5
V gene: TRBV18
D gene: -
CDR3 protein: CASSPPGGNQPQHF
CDR3 DNA: TGTGCCAGCTCACCACCAGGAGGCAATCAGCCCCAGCATTTT

clone size: -
J gene: TRBJ2-1
V gene: TRBV5-4
D gene: TRBD2
CDR3 protein: CASSKRLAGINNEQFF
CDR3 DNA: TGTGCCAGCAGCAAAAGGCTAGCGGGGATTAACAATGAGCAGTTCTTC

clone size: -
J gene: TRBJ1-1
V gene: TRBV19
D gene: -
CDR3 protein: CASTRGAVTEAFF
CDR3 DNA: TGTGCCAGTACAAGGGGCGCCGTGACTGAAGCTTTCTTT

clone size: -
J gene: TRBJ2-1
V gene: TRBV7-2
D gene: TRBD2
CDR3 protein: CASSLVRGLGGNEQFF
CDR3 DNA: TGTGCCAGCAGCTTAGTTCGAGGACTAGGTGGGAATGAGCAGTTCTTC

clone size: -
J gene: TRBJ2-5
V gene: TRBV30
D gene: TRBD2
CDR3 protein: CAWSVPSGGADETQYF
CDR3 DNA: TGTGCCTGGAGTGTACCTAGCGGGGGGGCAGACGAGACCCAGTACTTC

clone size: once
J gene: TRBJ2-2
V gene: TRBV28
D gene: -
CDR3 protein: CASRTGNTGELFF
CDR3 DNA: TGTGCCAGCAGGACAGGGAACACCGGGGAGCTGTTTTTT

clone size: -
J gene: TRBJ2-7
V gene: TRBV28
D gene: -
CDR3 protein: CASSLFAGSYEQYF
CDR3 DNA: TGTGCCAGCAGTTTATTTGCAGGGTCCTACGAGCAGTACTTC

clone size: -
J gene: TRBJ2-3
V gene: TRBV29-1
D gene: -
CDR3 protein: CSVITRDTQYF
CDR3 DNA: TGCAGCGTTATAACGAGGGATACGCAGTATTTT

clone size: -
J gene: TRBJ1-6
V gene: TRBV19
D gene: TRBD1
CDR3 protein: CASIRDRNSPLHF
CDR3 DNA: TGTGCCAGTATCCGGGACAGAAATTCACCCCTCCACTTT

clone size: -
J gene: TRBJ1-1
V gene: TRBV7-9
D gene: -
CDR3 protein: CASSLRTGEAAEAFF
CDR3 DNA: TGTGCCAGCAGCTTAAGGACCGGGGAGGCGGCTGAAGCTTTCTTT

clone size: -
J gene: TRBJ1-5
V gene: TRBV30
D gene: -
CDR3 protein: CAWSTQGPLSNQPQHF
CDR3 DNA: TGTGCCTGGAGTACTCAGGGCCCCCTTAGCAATCAGCCCCAGCATTTT

clone size: -
J gene: TRBJ2-7
V gene: TRBV6-5
D gene: TRBD1
CDR3 protein: CASSYRDRVYEQYF
CDR3 DNA: TGTGCCAGCAGTTACCGGGACAGGGTCTACGAGCAGTACTTC

clone size: -
J gene: TRBJ2-5
V gene: TRBV2
D gene: -
CDR3 protein: CASSEWGPETQYF
CDR3 DNA: TGTGCCAGCAGTGAATGGGGGCCGGAGACCCAGTACTTC

clone size: -
J gene: TRBJ2-7
V gene: TRBV7-2
D gene: -
CDR3 protein: CASSFDRWTASYEQYF
CDR3 DNA: TGTGCCAGCAGCTTCGATCGCTGGACAGCCTCCTACGAGCAGTACTTC

clone size: -
J gene: TRBJ2-1
V gene: TRBV10-1
D gene: TRBD2
CDR3 protein: CASSESGRTSGVEQFF
CDR3 DNA: TGCGCCAGCAGTGAGTCCGGGAGGACTAGCGGGGTTGAGCAGTTCTTC

clone size: -
J gene: TRBJ2-2
V gene: TRBV7-6
D gene: -
CDR3 protein: CASSWAGANTGELFF
CDR3 DNA: TGTGCCAGCAGCTGGGCGGGGGCCAACACCGGGGAGCTGTTTTTT

clone size: -
J gene: TRBJ1-1
V gene: TRBV18
D gene: -
CDR3 protein: CASSPIGGEAFF
CDR3 DNA: TGTGCCAGCTCACCCATCGGAGGTGAAGCTTTCTTT

clone size: -
J gene: TRBJ1-5
V gene: TRBV19
D gene: -
CDR3 protein: CASSSTLGSNQPQHF
CDR3 DNA: TGTGCCAGTAGCTCCACCCTGGGCAGCAATCAGCCCCAGCATTTT

clone size: -
J gene: TRBJ2-3
V gene: TRBV11-3
D gene: -
CDR3 protein: CASSADSSTDTQYF
CDR3 DNA: TGTGCCAGCAGCGCGGACAGTAGCACAGATACGCAGTATTTT

clone size: -
J gene: TRBJ1-1
V gene: TRBV6-5
D gene: -
CDR3 protein: CASSYSGRVTEAFF
CDR3 DNA: TGTGCCAGCAGTTACTCGGGCAGGGTGACTGAAGCTTTCTTT

clone size: once
J gene: TRBJ2-7
V gene: TRBV5-1
D gene: TRBD1
CDR3 protein: CASSSGGTGVTYEQYF
CDR3 DNA: TGCGCCAGCAGTTCAGGTGGTACAGGGGTCACCTACGAGCAGTACTTC

clone size: -
J gene: TRBJ1-2
V gene: TRBV11-2
D gene: TRBD1
CDR3 protein: CASSLEGQGNGYTF
CDR3 DNA: TGTGCCAGCAGCTTAGAGGGACAGGGCAATGGCTACACCTTC

clone size: -
J gene: TRBJ2-1
V gene: TRBV2
D gene: -
CDR3 protein: CASSHGVSFEQFF
CDR3 DNA: TGTGCCAGCAGCCACGGGGTTTCCTTTGAGCAGTTCTTC